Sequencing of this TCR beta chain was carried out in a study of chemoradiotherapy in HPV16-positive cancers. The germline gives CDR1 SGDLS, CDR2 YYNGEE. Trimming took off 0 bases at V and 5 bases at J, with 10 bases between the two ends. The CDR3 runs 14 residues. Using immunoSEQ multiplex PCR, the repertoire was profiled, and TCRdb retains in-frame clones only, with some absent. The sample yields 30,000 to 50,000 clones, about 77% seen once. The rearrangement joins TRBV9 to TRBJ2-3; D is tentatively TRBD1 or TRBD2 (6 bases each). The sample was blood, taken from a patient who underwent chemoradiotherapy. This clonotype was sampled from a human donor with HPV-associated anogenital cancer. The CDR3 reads CASSVVGGQDTQYF. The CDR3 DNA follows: TGTGCCAGCAGCGTAGTGGGGGGCCAAGATACGCAGTATTTT.